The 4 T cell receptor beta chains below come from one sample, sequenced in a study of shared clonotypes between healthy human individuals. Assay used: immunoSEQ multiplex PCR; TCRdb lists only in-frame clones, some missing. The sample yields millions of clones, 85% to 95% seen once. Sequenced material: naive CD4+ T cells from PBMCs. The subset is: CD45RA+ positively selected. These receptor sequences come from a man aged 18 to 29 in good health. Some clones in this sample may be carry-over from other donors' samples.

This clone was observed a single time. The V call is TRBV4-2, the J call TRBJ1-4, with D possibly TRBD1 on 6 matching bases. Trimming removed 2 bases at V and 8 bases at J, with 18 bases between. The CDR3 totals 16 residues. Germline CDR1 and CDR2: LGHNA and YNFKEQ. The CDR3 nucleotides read TGTGCCAGCAGCCAATCTTCACAGGGCCGAGGGGAAAAACTGTTTTTT. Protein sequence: CASSQSSQGRGEKLFF.

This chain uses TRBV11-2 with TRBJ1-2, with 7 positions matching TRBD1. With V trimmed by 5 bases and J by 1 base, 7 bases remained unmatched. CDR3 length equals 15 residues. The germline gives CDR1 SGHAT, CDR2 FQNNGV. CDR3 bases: TGTGCCAGCAGCACGCGACAGGGTTTTAACTATGGCTACACCTTC. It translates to CASSTRQGFNYGYTF. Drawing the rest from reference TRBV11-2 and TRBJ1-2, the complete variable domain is EAGVAQSPRYKIIEKRQSVAFWCNPISGHATLYWYQQILGQGPKLLIQFQNNGVVDDSQLPKDRFSAERLKGVDSTLKIQPAKLEDSAVYLCASSTRQGFNYGYTFGSGTRLTVV.

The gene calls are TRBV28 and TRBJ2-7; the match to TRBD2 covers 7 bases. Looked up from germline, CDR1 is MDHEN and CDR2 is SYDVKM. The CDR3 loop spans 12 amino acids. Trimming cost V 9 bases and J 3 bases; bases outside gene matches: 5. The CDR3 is CASNPSGYEQYF. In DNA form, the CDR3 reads TGTGCCAGTAACCCTAGCGGCTACGAGCAGTACTTC.

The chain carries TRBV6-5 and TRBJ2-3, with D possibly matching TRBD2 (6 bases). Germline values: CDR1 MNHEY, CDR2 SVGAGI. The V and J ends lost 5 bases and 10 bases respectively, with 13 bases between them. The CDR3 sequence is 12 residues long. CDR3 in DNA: TGTGCCAGCAGTCCGAAACTAGCCCCGCAGTATTTT. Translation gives CASSPKLAPQYF.